Following are 23 T cell receptor beta chains from one sample sequenced in a study of early T cells in non-severe SARS-CoV-2 infection. TCRdb reprocessed the 5' RACE reads via MiXCR and lists one record per CDR3 protein. The sample shows tens of thousands of distinct CDR3 sequences, 3% to 4.5% of them seen only once. Sample: whole blood. Receptors originate from an adult who was a healthcare worker with PCR-confirmed SARS-CoV-2 infection or an uninfected control (not recorded which).

This clonotype occurred many times. The chain recombines TRBV20-1 with TRBJ2-2; no clear D. Germline-derived CDR1 and CDR2 are DFQATT and SNEGSKA (reference sequence). Between the trimmed V and J ends, which lost 3 bases and 11 bases, there was a span of 13 bases. The CDR3 sequence is 12 residues long. The CDR3 spells CSARDGPGELFF. In DNA, the CDR3 is TGCAGTGCTAGGGACGGACCGGGCGAGCTGTTTTTT.

The sample holds many counts of this clonotype. The CDR3 bases are TGTGCCAGCAGCGTAGCGGTAGTGTCCAATGAGCAGTTCTTC. This sequence encodes CASSVAVVSNEQFF. The chain is built from TRBV9 and TRBJ2-1; D is unclear. This CDR3 spans 14 amino acids. Germline lookup yields CDR1 SGDLS and CDR2 YYNGEE. V lost 0 bases to trimming and J lost 6 bases, with 10 bases between them.

This clonotype has just a few counts. The rearrangement links TRBV11-3 to TRBJ2-2; 7 bases are shared with TRBD1. Trimming cost V 3 bases and J 0 bases; bases outside gene matches: 10. This CDR3 comprises 18 residues. The germline V gene encodes CDR1 SGHNT and CDR2 YENEEA. CDR3 DNA sequence: TGTGCCAGCAGCTTTCTCCTTTTGGACAGGCCGAACACCGGGGAGCTGTTTTTT. Its protein is CASSFLLLDRPNTGELFF.

V and J are TRBV27 and TRBJ2-7; 16 positions match TRBD2. The CDR3 contains 17 residues. V lost 3 bases to trimming and J lost 1 base; unmatched junction nucleotides: 3. Germline loops: CDR1 MNHEY, CDR2 SMNVEV (reference sequence). CDR3 DNA: TGTGCCAGCAGTTTCGGGACTAGCGGGAGGGCGTCCTACGAGCAGTACTTC. It specifies CASSFGTSGRASYEQYF.

This clonotype was seen more than once but under ten times. The chain has TRBV7-9 and TRBJ1-2; D gene unclear. The CDR3 runs to 11 residues. Trimming pared 1 base from V and 7 bases from J, leaving 4 bases between. Germline V lookup: CDR1 SEHNR, CDR2 FQNEAQ (reference sequence). The CDR3 protein is CASSLESGYTF. The DNA of the CDR3 is TGTGCCAGCAGCTTAGAAAGTGGCTACACCTTC.

This clonotype was picked up many times. The CDR3 DNA sequence: TGCAGTGCTAGAAAGGGGGGCCTAGGGAGCTCCTACAATGAGCAGTTCTTC. Translated, it gives CSARKGGLGSSYNEQFF. J is TRBJ2-1 and V is TRBV20-1; D possibly uses TRBD1 or TRBD2 (6 bases each). The CDR3 is made up of 17 amino acids. Germline assignment: CDR1 DFQATT and CDR2 SNEGSKA (reference sequence). Trimming left V 2 bases short and J 0 bases short, with 17 bases between.

This clonotype was found many times. The rearrangement joins TRBV4-2 to TRBJ2-1; 8 nucleotides align to TRBD2. Germline trimming cut 0 bases from V and 0 bases from J; bases unmatched to any gene: 7. CDR3 size: 18 residues. Germline-derived CDR1 and CDR2 are LGHNA and YNFKEQ. The CDR3 sequence: CASSQEGSGNPSYNEQFF. Written as DNA, the CDR3 is TGTGCCAGCAGCCAAGAAGGTAGCGGGAACCCCTCCTACAATGAGCAGTTCTTC.

This clonotype has a count of ten or more. V and J are TRBV6-2 or TRBV6-3 and TRBJ2-3, with TRBD2 matching 8 bases. Losses at the gene ends were 1 base for V and 6 bases for J; bases not matched to a gene: 18. CDR1 MNHEY and CDR2 SVGEGT come from the germline V gene. The CDR3 is 19 residues long. The CDR3 is CASSYLYPSGGPSADTQYF. The CDR3 DNA reads TGTGCCAGCAGTTACTTATACCCTTCGGGAGGGCCCTCCGCGGATACGCAGTATTTT.

This clonotype has a handful of counts. An end of the junction differs from the germline gene, which may be a read error. The CDR3 spells CASSDSGNTIYF. DNA of the CDR3: TGTGCCAGCAGTGACTCTGGAAACACCATATATTTT. V gene TRBV6-6 combines with J gene TRBJ1-3; D not resolved. The CDR3 extends over 12 amino acids. From germline, CDR1 is MNHNY and CDR2 SVGAGI (reference sequence).

In this sample, this clonotype turned up many times. The CDR3 DNA is TGTGCCAGCAGTGAGGGTCAGTCTGGGGCCAACGTCCTGACTTTC. Encoded protein: CASSEGQSGANVLTF. The chain links TRBV6-1 to TRBJ2-6; D not resolved. V lost 3 bases and J 1 base, leaving 7 bases between the germline ends. Per the germline V gene, CDR1 is MNHNS and CDR2 is SASEGT. This CDR3 region has 15 residues.

Turning to this clonotype: A much larger clone sits a single nucleotide away, making a read error possible. In nucleotides, the CDR3 is TGTGCCAGCGGAGGACAGGGGCCAATTAGCAATCAGCCCCAGCATTTT. Translating gives CASGGQGPISNQPQHF. V usage is TRBV6-2 or TRBV6-3 and J usage is TRBJ1-5, with 9 nucleotides matching TRBD1. V was pared by 8 bases and J by 0 bases, with 8 bases of the junction left unmatched. This CDR3 spans 16 amino acids. Germline loops: CDR1 MNHEY, CDR2 SVGEGT.

V and J are TRBV7-2 and TRBJ2-5; the match to TRBD2 covers 8 bases. The CDR3 has 15 amino acids. From germline, CDR1 is SGHTA and CDR2 FQGNSA. Trimming took 5 bases from V and 5 from J; bases not matched to a gene: 10. Here the CDR3 reads CASSRPGLGIETQYF. The CDR3 nucleotides are TGTGCCAGCAGCCGACCGGGACTAGGAATTGAGACCCAGTACTTC.

Ten or more counts support this clonotype. This chain links TRBV20-1 with TRBJ2-1, with TRBD1 matching 9 bases. With V trimmed by 6 bases and J by 4 bases, 4 bases remained unmatched. The CDR3 runs 13 residues. Per germline, CDR1 DFQATT and CDR2 SNEGSKA (reference sequence). The CDR3, as DNA: TGCAGTGCGGGGACAGGGTGGTACAATGAGCAGTTCTTC. It translates to CSAGTGWYNEQFF.

At least ten counts were recorded for this clonotype. The genes are TRBV20-1 and TRBJ2-1; TRBD2 might be the D (6 bases). The CDR3 contains 13 residues. The germline CDR1 and CDR2 sequences are DFQATT and SNEGSKA (reference sequence). The ends were cut back, 6 bases at V and 12 bases at J, with 21 bases in the middle. Here the CDR3 reads CSALTTSPQGQFF. DNA of the CDR3: TGCAGTGCCCTGACTACTAGCCCCCAGGGGCAGTTCTTC.

The chain is built from TRBV19 and TRBJ1-4; a possible D gene is TRBD1 (6 bases). Per germline, CDR1 LNHDA and CDR2 SQIVND (reference sequence). V lost 6 bases to trimming and J lost 9 bases, with 11 bases between them. This CDR3 has 12 residues. The CDR3 loop reads CASSRTEQKLFF. The CDR3 DNA reads as TGTGCCAGTAGCCGGACAGAGCAAAAACTGTTTTTT.

This clonotype was picked up many times. The chain recombines TRBV20-1 with TRBJ2-3; D is perhaps TRBD1 (5 bases). Germline V gene lookup returns CDR1 DFQATT and CDR2 SNEGSKA (reference sequence). V was clipped by 4 bases and J by 0 bases, with 14 bases between them. CDR3 length: 15 residues. Written as DNA, the CDR3 is TGCAGTGCTACGCAGAGGCAGGGAAGCACAGATACGCAGTATTTT. This sequence encodes CSATQRQGSTDTQYF.

This clonotype was seen at least ten times. The rearrangement joins TRBV29-1 to TRBJ2-5; 7 bases are shared with TRBD1. The V and J ends lost 6 bases and 4 bases, in that order; junction bases with no gene match: 8. The germline gives CDR1 SQVTM, CDR2 ANQGSEA. The CDR3 runs to 13 residues. The CDR3 region is CSVLNRGRETQYF. Written as DNA, the CDR3 is TGCAGCGTCCTCAACAGGGGCAGAGAGACCCAGTACTTC.

The sample holds many counts of this clonotype. V and J are TRBV7-2 and TRBJ2-3; D is ambiguous. The CDR3 has 12 amino acids. V lost 9 bases and J lost 2, with 9 bases in between. Germline V gives CDR1 SGHTA, CDR2 FQGNSA. This chain's CDR3 is CASRTHTDTQYF. DNA for the CDR3: TGTGCCAGTCGGACCCACACAGATACGCAGTATTTT.

This clonotype is medium-sized in the sample. J is TRBJ1-3 and V is TRBV12-3 or TRBV12-4, with D uncertain. With 3 bases removed from V and 4 bases from J, the gap between germline ends came to 4 bases. This CDR3 has 12 residues. This chain's CDR3 is CASSLGGNTIYF. The CDR3 DNA is TGTGCCAGCAGTTTGGGGGGAAACACCATATATTTT.

This clonotype has a count of ten or more. This chain connects TRBV3-1 to TRBJ2-1, with 11 bases fitting TRBD2. Losses at the gene ends were 1 base for V and 2 bases for J; bases not matched to a gene: 4. The CDR3 has 17 residues. Looked up from germline, CDR1 is LGHDT and CDR2 is YNNKEL (reference sequence). The CDR3 DNA is TGTGCCAGCAGCCAAGGGGTTAGCGGGAGGGCCTACAATGAGCAGTTCTTC. Translated: CASSQGVSGRAYNEQFF.

This clonotype was found many times. V and J are TRBV6-1 and TRBJ1-1; TRBD1 might be the D (6 bases). The CDR3 runs to 13 residues. With 8 bases removed from V and 4 bases from J, the gap between germline ends came to 14 bases. The germline gives CDR1 MNHNS, CDR2 SASEGT. CDR3 residues: CASGQQGFTEAFF. In DNA form, the CDR3 reads TGTGCCAGCGGACAACAGGGTTTCACTGAAGCTTTCTTT.

This clonotype was counted at least ten times. The rearrangement uses TRBV7-8 and TRBJ2-5; D uncertain. This CDR3 comprises 14 residues. Between the trimmed V and J ends, which lost 0 bases and 2 bases, there was a span of 7 bases. Germline loops: CDR1 SGHVS, CDR2 FQNEAQ. CDR3 loop: CASSLAMGQETQYF. The CDR3 DNA is TGTGCCAGCAGCTTAGCCATGGGACAAGAGACCCAGTACTTC.

This clonotype was counted many times. This chain connects TRBV29-1 to TRBJ1-2; D not certain. Germline V gene data show CDR1 as SQVTM and CDR2 as ANQGSEA. The CDR3 runs to 14 residues. V was clipped by 4 bases and J by 4 bases, with 16 bases between them. The CDR3 sequence: CSVGGGQSGYGYTF. In nucleotides, the CDR3 is TGCAGCGTTGGAGGCGGTCAATCGGGCTATGGCTACACCTTC. Complete variable domain (other parts from reference TRBV29-1 and TRBJ1-2): SAVISQKPSRDICQRGTSLTIQCQVDSQVTMMFWYRQQPGQSLTLIATANQGSEATYESGFVIDKFPISRPNLTFSTLTVSNMSPEDSSIYLCSVGGGQSGYGYTFGSGTRLTVV.